This entry describes one T cell receptor beta chain. No antigen is known for it. The CDR3 totals 14 residues. V lost 2 bases to trimming and J lost 4 bases; unmatched junction nucleotides: 1. Germline CDR1 MDHEN, CDR2 SYDVKM. This specimen comes from a study of cytomegalovirus exposure and HLA in healthy donors. Study-level results: Reportedly, a later analysis found an Asian-associated ancestry cluster had fewer N-insertions than the approximately 700-donor mean.

In nominal health when sampled, donors likely had unrecorded immune exposures nonetheless. Primers: 60 Vbeta forward and 13 Jbeta reverse. TCRdb keeps only in-frame clones here, not all; method: immunoSEQ multiplex PCR. The sample includes around 120,000 clones, 81% seen only once; the top ten take 3% to 4%. The rearrangement uses TRBV28 and TRBJ2-1; TRBD1 agrees at 8 bases. This sequence originates from a woman aged 25 to 39 in good health and CMV-seronegative. Sequenced material: PBMCs. Written as DNA, the CDR3 is TGTGCCAGCAGTTTAACAGGGGGTTACAATGAGCAGTTCTTC. This codes for CASSLTGGYNEQFF.